Listed below are T cell receptor beta chains from one sample, sequenced in a study of blood T cell repertoires in COVID-19. TCRdb's table, derived via immunoSEQ multiplex PCR, lists solely in-frame clones and lacks some. The sample lists under 150,000 clones; roughly 84% were seen once. The sequenced sample consisted of PBMCs or T cells enriched from blood (not recorded which). The receptors originated from a woman in her 50s who had been exposed to COVID-19. The CDR3 runs from the conserved cysteine through the conserved F or W. A D gene is named only where the DNA matches it firmly. Expanded clones get a size class; other rows say once, few or many, or leave the size out.

12 TRBJ2-1 - once TRBV11-2 TGTGCCAGCAGCTTAGTAGGGGCCTCTACGTTCTTC CASSLVGASTFF
15 TRBJ2-3 TRBD1 - TRBV7-2 TGTGCCAGCAGCTTACAAGGGGGCCGCACAGATACGCAGTATTTT CASSLQGGRTDTQYF
15 TRBJ2-3 TRBD2 - TRBV10-3 TGTGCCATCAGGGTAGCGGGGGGTAGCACAGATACGCAGTATTTT CAIRVAGGSTDTQYF
15 TRBJ1-4 TRBD1 once TRBV7-8 TGTGCCAGCAGCCTCACAGGGGGAACTAATGAAAAACTGTTTTTT CASSLTGGTNEKLFF
16 TRBJ2-2 TRBD2 - TRBV5-6 TGTGCCAGCAGCCCCCTAGCGGGGGGGCCGGCGGGGGAGCTGTTTTTT CASSPLAGGPAGELFF
14 TRBJ1-1 TRBD1 - TRBV6-6 TGTGCCAGCACTCGACAGGGGACGGACACTGAAGCTTTCTTT CASTRQGTDTEAFF
18 TRBJ2-1 - - TRBV4-3 TGCGCCAGCAGCCAAGATCCCTCACAGGGCTTGGGGGGGTATGAGCAGTTCTTC CASSQDPSQGLGGYEQFF
18 TRBJ1-1 - - TRBV19 TGTGCCAGTAGTATAGAAAGGCAGGGGATCGGAATGAACACTGAAGCTTTCTTT CASSIERQGIGMNTEAFF
15 TRBJ2-5 TRBD2 - TRBV11-2 TGTGCCAGCAGCTCCTGGACTAGCGGGAGGGAGACCCAGTACTTC CASSSWTSGRETQYF
15 TRBJ1-6 TRBD1 - TRBV27 TGTGCCAGCAGTGGGTCGGACAGGGTTAATTCACCCCTCCACTTT CASSGSDRVNSPLHF
13 TRBJ2-7 TRBD1 - TRBV3-1/TRBV3-2 TGTGCCAGCGGGACAGCACCCTCCTACGAGCAGTACTTC CASGTAPSYEQYF
13 TRBJ2-7 - - TRBV9 TGTGCCAGCAGCGTAGACAGCTCCTACGAGCAGTACTTC CASSVDSSYEQYF
14 TRBJ1-6 - - TRBV6-5 TGTGCCAGCATGGCAGGGGTCTATAATTCACCCCTCCACTTT CASMAGVYNSPLHF
17 TRBJ2-7 - - TRBV7-9 TGTGCCAGCAGCTTAGCGAATGCGAGGGACAAGCTCGGGGAGCAGTACTTC CASSLANARDKLGEQYF
16 TRBJ2-1 TRBD2 - TRBV4-3 TGCGCCAGCAGCCAAGGCGCTAGCGGGACTCACAATGAGCAGTTCTTC CASSQGASGTHNEQFF
15 TRBJ1-5 TRBD1 - TRBV7-8 TGTGCCAGCAGCTGGGACAGGGGCAGGAATCAGCCCCAGCATTTT CASSWDRGRNQPQHF
16 TRBJ1-4 - - TRBV27 TGTGCCAGCAGTCCCTACGGAGGGTGGACTAATGAAAAACTGTTTTTT CASSPYGGWTNEKLFF
13 TRBJ1-3 - - TRBV2 TGTGCCAGCGCAAACAGGGTAGTAGACACCATATATTTT CASANRVVDTIYF
15 TRBJ2-7 - - TRBV9 TGTGCCAGCAGCGTAGTACCGGGAGACTCCTACGAGCAGTACTTC CASSVVPGDSYEQYF
15 TRBJ2-3 TRBD2 once TRBV7-3 TGTGCCAGCAGCTTAGGTAGCGGGGACACAGATACGCAGTATTTT CASSLGSGDTDTQYF
16 TRBJ1-5 TRBD1 - TRBV30 TGTGCCTGGTCAGGGGGTAAATTCGGCTTTAATCAGCCCCAGCATTTT CAWSGGKFGFNQPQHF
15 TRBJ1-1 - once TRBV19 TGTGCCAGTAGTATAGGACCAGGGCGGGGGACTGAAGCTTTCTTT CASSIGPGRGTEAFF
16 TRBJ1-1 TRBD1 few TRBV6-2/TRBV6-3 TGTGCCAGCAGTTACGACCCGGGACAGGGGATCTCTGAAGCTTTCTTT CASSYDPGQGISEAFF
15 TRBJ2-3 TRBD2 - TRBV7-2 TGTGCCAGCAGCCGGGACTACCGATGGGGGGGTACGCAGTATTTT CASSRDYRWGGTQYF
17 TRBJ2-2 - - TRBV5-4 TGTGCCAGCAGCTTGGGCCCGGGATTCCCTACCACCGGGGAGCTGTTTTTT CASSLGPGFPTTGELFF
13 TRBJ2-7 - - TRBV10-3 TGTGCCATCAGCACCGGGACTTCTCACGAGCAGTACTTC CAISTGTSHEQYF
14 TRBJ2-2 - - TRBV5-1 TGCGCCAGCAGCCTTCTTCCTCGGGGAGGGGAGCTGTTTTTT CASSLLPRGGELFF
14 TRBJ2-7 TRBD1 - TRBV4-3 TGCGCCAGCAGCCCCCGGACAGGGAGCTACGAGCAGTACTTC CASSPRTGSYEQYF
16 TRBJ1-2 - few TRBV15 TGTGCCACCAGCAGAGTAGGAGGAACAACTAGTGGGGGCTACACCTTC CATSRVGGTTSGGYTF
15 TRBJ2-5 - - TRBV5-4 TGTGCCAGCAGCTTGGTCGTATCGGGGGAAGAGACCCAGTACTTC CASSLVVSGEETQYF
14 TRBJ1-1 - - TRBV27 TGTGCCAGCAGTTTAACCGGGGGGAACACTGAAGCTTTCTTT CASSLTGGNTEAFF
13 TRBJ2-7 TRBD2 once TRBV6-5 TGTGCCAGCAGCCGCGGGGGGTTTTACGAGCAGTACTTC CASSRGGFYEQYF
15 TRBJ2-7 TRBD2 - TRBV6-5 TGTGCCAGCAGTTTAGCGGGAGGGCCCTCCTACGAGCAGTACTTC CASSLAGGPSYEQYF
15 TRBJ2-1 TRBD2 - TRBV6-4 TGTGCCAGCAGTTCCGGGACTAGCGGGGCCCTTGAGCAGTTCTTC CASSSGTSGALEQFF